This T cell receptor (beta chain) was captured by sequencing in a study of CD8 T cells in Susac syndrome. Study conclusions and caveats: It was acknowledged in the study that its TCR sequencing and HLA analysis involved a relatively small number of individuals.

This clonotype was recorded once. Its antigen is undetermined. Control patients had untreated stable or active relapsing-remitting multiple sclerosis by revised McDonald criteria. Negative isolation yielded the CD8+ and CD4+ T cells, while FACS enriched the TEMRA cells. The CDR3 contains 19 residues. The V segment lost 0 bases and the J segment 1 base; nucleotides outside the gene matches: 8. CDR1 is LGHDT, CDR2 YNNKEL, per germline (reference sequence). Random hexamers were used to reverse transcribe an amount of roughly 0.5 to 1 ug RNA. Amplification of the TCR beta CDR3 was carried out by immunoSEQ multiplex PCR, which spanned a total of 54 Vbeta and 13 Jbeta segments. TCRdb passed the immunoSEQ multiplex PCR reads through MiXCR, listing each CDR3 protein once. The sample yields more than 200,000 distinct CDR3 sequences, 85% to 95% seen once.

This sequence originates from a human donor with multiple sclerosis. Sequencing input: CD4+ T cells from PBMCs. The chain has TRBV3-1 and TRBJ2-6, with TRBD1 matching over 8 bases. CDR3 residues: CASSQDLGRQGSGANVLTF. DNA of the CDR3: TGTGCCAGCAGCCAAGATCTAGGGAGACAGGGGTCTGGGGCCAACGTCCTGACTTTC.